This T cell receptor (beta chain) was identified during a study of blood T cell repertoires in COVID-19 (dated by TCRdb to 2020 to 2021). Notes on the research overall: Samples from collaborators originated in the United States, Italy and Spain and spanned both the acute and convalescent phases of COVID-19. The prospective study material was composed of cDNA or gDNA derived from T cells, B-cell-depleted T cells, or PBMCs. The dataset comprised deeply sampled blood TCRbeta repertoires from subjects exposed to, actively infected with, or recovered from COVID-19. The repertoires were released in a freely available public database meant as a resource for research on the immune response to SARS-CoV-2. Samples were obtained from the ongoing ImmuneRACE study (first 160 participants) and from 950 to 1,500 subjects provided by 6 global collaborators. Sample metadata almost always included a de-identified subject ID, COVID-19 status, age in years and sex. Where available, HLA class I and class II types were obtained from metadata supplied by the sample provider rather than from assay-based typing. General study outcomes and caveats: Clinical and demographic metadata were provided uncurated, with the amount varying by source and participant.

This clone was detected only a few times. What this receptor recognizes is not known. Base-call qualities are not available, and no considerably larger clone is one nucleotide away. In the prospective study, participants were roughly 18 to 95 years old, resided in fewer than 25 geographic areas of the United States, and were enrolled through a virtual design. In the prospective study, participants were assigned to cohorts based on the clinical history participants reported in a screening survey and a study questionnaire. Recovered participants in ImmuneRACE Cohort 3 were defined as having two consecutive negative NP/OP PCR tests, clearance from a healthcare professional, or resolution of symptoms. Mobile phlebotomists in the prospective study collected whole blood, serum and a nasopharyngeal or oropharyngeal swab from every participant. Prospective study participants could optionally give additional blood draws and questionnaires over an approximately two-month period. Blood samples from the prospective study were shipped frozen or at room temperature prior to DNA extraction.

TCRbeta CDR3 regions were amplified from genomic DNA by means of the immunoSEQ Assay, a bias-controlled multiplex PCR. Per the source publication's procedure: Nucleated cell counts per sample were estimated from amplification of reference gene primers within the assay. To quantify the absolute abundance of each unique TCRbeta CDR3 rearrangement, sequence reads were collapsed and filtered. Productive Simpson clonality was computed per sample as the square root of Simpson's diversity index over productive rearrangements. TCRdb limited this immuneACCESS table to in-frame rearrangements with V and J called. A share of clones is missing; checked studies link under half to unresolved V genes, and the rest is unexplained. V and J calls and clone size follow that table, whereas D and trimming were derived from the DNA. Here the sample has around 390,000 clones; just under 90% occur a single time. Together, the top ten hold roughly 9.4% of the sample.

The TCR originated in a woman in her forties or fifties who had recovered from COVID-19. Sequenced: PBMCs or T cells enriched from blood (not recorded which).

For the CDR3, the sequence is CASSQGGGLGYGYTF. DNA sequence: TGTGCCAGCAGCCAAGGGGGCGGCCTGGGCTATGGCTACACCTTC. This sequence uses TRBV3-1 (or the pseudogene TRBV3-2) and TRBJ1-2; the D region possibly corresponds to TRBD1 (5 bases align). V and J lose 1 base and 4 bases, and a span of 13 bases separates them. The CDR3 contains 15 residues, cysteine and phenylalanine counted. Kept here is only the CDR3 DNA, which spans 45 bases and is read in frame from base 1. CDR1 and CDR2, looked up from the germline V gene (reference sequence), are LGHDT and YNNKEL.